This T cell receptor beta chain emerged from a study of early T cells in non-severe SARS-CoV-2 infection. TCRdb reprocessed the 5' RACE reads with MiXCR, giving one entry per CDR3 protein. The repertoire has fewer than 50,000 distinct CDR3 sequences, 5.5% to 6.5% of them found once; the top ten carry 12%. In this sample, this clonotype turned up a few times. V lost 2 bases to trimming and J lost 7 bases, with 23 bases between them. CDR1 and CDR2 from the germline V gene are MNHNS and SASEGT. The CDR3 consists of 18 residues. The TCR sequence derives from an adult who was a healthcare worker with PCR-confirmed SARS-CoV-2 infection or an uninfected control (not recorded which). Sequenced sample: whole blood. V usage is TRBV6-1 and J usage is TRBJ2-2, with TRBD1 as a possible D gene (6 bases). The CDR3 DNA follows: TGTGCCAGCAGTGAAACAGAGACCGACAGGTTCACCGACGGGGAGCTGTTTTTT. This gives the protein CASSETETDRFTDGELFF.